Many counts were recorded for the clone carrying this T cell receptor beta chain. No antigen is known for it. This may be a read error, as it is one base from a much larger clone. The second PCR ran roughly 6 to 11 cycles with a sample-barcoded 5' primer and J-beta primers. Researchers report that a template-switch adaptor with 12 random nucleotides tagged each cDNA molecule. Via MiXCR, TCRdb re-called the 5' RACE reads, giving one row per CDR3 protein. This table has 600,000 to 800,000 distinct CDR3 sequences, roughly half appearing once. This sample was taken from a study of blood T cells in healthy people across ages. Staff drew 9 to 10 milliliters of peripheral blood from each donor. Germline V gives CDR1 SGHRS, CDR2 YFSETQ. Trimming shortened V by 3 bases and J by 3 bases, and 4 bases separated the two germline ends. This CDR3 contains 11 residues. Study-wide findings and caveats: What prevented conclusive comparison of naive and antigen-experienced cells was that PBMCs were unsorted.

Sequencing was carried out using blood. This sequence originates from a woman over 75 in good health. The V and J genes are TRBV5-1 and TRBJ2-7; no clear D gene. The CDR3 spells CASSSDYEQYF. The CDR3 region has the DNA TGCGCCAGCAGCTCCGACTACGAGCAGTACTTC.